The 4 T cell receptor beta chains listed next were all sequenced from one sample in a study of early T cells in non-severe SARS-CoV-2 infection. TCRdb analysed the 5' RACE reads with MiXCR anew, one entry per CDR3 protein. The sample holds 60,000 to 75,000 distinct CDR3 sequences, approximately 10% seen once. Sequencing was performed on whole blood, taken at baseline. These receptors all stem from an adult who was a healthcare worker with PCR-confirmed SARS-CoV-2 infection or an uninfected control (not recorded which).

This clonotype was observed at least ten times. The rearrangement uses TRBV6-6 and TRBJ2-7, with D possibly TRBD2 on 6 matching bases. The CDR3 has 13 residues. CDR1 MNHNY and CDR2 SVGAGI come from the germline V gene (reference sequence). V lost 0 bases and J 7 bases, leaving 10 bases between the germline ends. The CDR3 sequence is CASSYSNGGEQYF. As DNA, the CDR3 is TGTGCCAGCAGTTACTCGAACGGGGGTGAGCAGTACTTC.

This clonotype has only a few counts. The chain couples TRBV3-1 to TRBJ2-3, with TRBD1 matching 9 bases. Trimming removed 2 bases from V and 4 bases from J; junction bases left unmatched: 7. Germline V gene data show CDR1 as LGHDT and CDR2 as YNNKEL (reference sequence). The CDR3 has 16 amino acids. The CDR3 spells CASSQWDRVVADTQYF. CDR3 bases: TGTGCCAGCAGCCAATGGGACAGGGTGGTTGCAGATACGCAGTATTTT.

Ten or more counts support this clonotype. This is likely a read error, given that the CDR3 carries no conserved phenylalanine or tryptophan at its end. The limits of the CDR3 on the DNA are not certain, so only TCRdb's listed CDR3 is given. This rearrangement joins TRBV6-5 to TRBJ2-3. CDR1 is MNHEY and CDR2 is SVGAGI in the germline V gene. The CDR3 length equals 9 residues, ends included. CDR3 loop: CASSLTLEH.

In its sample, this clonotype was seen a few times. The chain carries TRBV3-1 and TRBJ2-5; the D gene is possibly TRBD2 (6 bases). The V end was cut by 0 bases, the J end by 6 bases, with 23 bases between. The germline gives CDR1 LGHDT, CDR2 YNNKEL (reference sequence). This CDR3 contains 18 residues. DNA of the CDR3: TGTGCCAGCAGCCAAGAGGATGCAGCGGGCCCCGGCTTTAAGACCCAGTACTTC. Amino acid sequence: CASSQEDAAGPGFKTQYF.